The sample holds a few counts of the clone carrying this T cell receptor beta chain. Its antigen is not identified. With a J-beta primer mix and a sample-barcoded 5' primer, a second PCR ran about 7 to 11 cycles. TCRdb independently ran MiXCR on the 5' RACE reads; one entry per CDR3 protein. The profile shows about 970,000 distinct CDR3 sequences, roughly 50% of them singletons. The sample comes from a study of blood T cells in healthy people across ages. Study observations and caveats: Diversity was estimated from one million T cells, and these estimates were considered underestimates.

The CDR3 is 12 amino acids. Germline V gene lookup returns CDR1 SQVTM and CDR2 ANQGSEA. V gave up 4 bases and J gave up 8 bases, with 14 bases separating them. The donors, aged 6 to 90, were healthy Caucasians from Russia. Extraction of total RNA produced a minimum of 5.5 micrograms from each sample. The receptor was isolated from a woman aged 60-75 years in good health. The sequencing sample was made of blood. V and J are TRBV29-1 and TRBJ1-2; no definite D call. CDR3 sequence: CSVGWQVGGYTF. Here the CDR3 DNA reads TGCAGCGTTGGGTGGCAGGTGGGGGGCTACACCTTC.